These T cell receptor beta chains were read from a single sample in a study of T cell responses to AZD1222 COVID-19 vaccine. Libraries were prepared by immunoSEQ multiplex PCR; TCRdb keeps only in-frame clonotypes and omits some of them. The sample carries around 110,000 clones, 80% to 85% recorded once. Sample: peripheral blood, taken on day 0 of AZD1222 vaccination. These TCRs come from an adult in good health. Each CDR3 is given with its conserved first and last residue. Each record gives: V gene, CDR3 length, D gene, clone size, J gene, CDR3 protein, CDR3 DNA. The D gene is left open where the match is weak. Rows give clone size only sometimes, using once, few, many, or a class for an expanded clone.

TRBV24-1	14	TRBD2	once	TRBJ2-3	CATSRAGAADTQYF	TGTGCCACCAGTAGAGCGGGAGCGGCAGATACGCAGTATTTT
TRBV7-2	12	-	-	TRBJ1-5	CASSSQGQPQHF	TGTGCCAGCAGCAGCCAAGGGCAGCCCCAGCATTTT
TRBV6-2/TRBV6-3	18	TRBD1	-	TRBJ1-5	CASSYIQGFVSSNQPQHF	TGTGCCAGCAGTTATATACAGGGGTTCGTGTCGAGCAATCAGCCCCAGCATTTT
TRBV10-3	17	TRBD1	-	TRBJ1-6	CAISERSQGAGNSPLHF	TGTGCCATCAGTGAGCGGAGCCAGGGGGCCGGCAATTCACCCCTCCACTTT
TRBV2	15	TRBD2	-	TRBJ2-5	CASSELAGRGETQYF	TGTGCCAGCAGTGAATTGGCAGGGAGGGGAGAGACCCAGTACTTC
TRBV6-2/TRBV6-3	16	TRBD2	-	TRBJ2-7	CASSYWGATSDSEQYF	TGTGCCAGCAGTTACTGGGGTGCAACTAGCGATTCCGAGCAGTACTTC
TRBV7-3	13	-	-	TRBJ1-1	CASSHGENTEAFF	TGTGCCAGCAGCCACGGAGAGAACACTGAAGCTTTCTTT
TRBV2	13	-	-	TRBJ1-4	CASNRGGNEKLFF	TGTGCCAGCAACCGGGGGGGTAATGAAAAACTGTTTTTT
TRBV19	12	TRBD2	-	TRBJ2-1	CASSTPAGGQFF	TGTGCCAGTAGTACCCCAGCGGGAGGACAGTTCTTC
TRBV6-5	15	-	once	TRBJ2-3	CASSYARPHTDTQYF	TGTGCCAGCAGTTACGCTAGGCCCCACACAGATACGCAGTATTTT
TRBV5-5	12	TRBD1	once	TRBJ2-7	CASSLQGYEQYF	TGTGCCAGCAGCCTACAGGGGTACGAGCAGTACTTC
TRBV5-1	14	-	-	TRBJ2-5	CASSVGRAQETQYF	TGCGCCAGCAGCGTGGGACGGGCCCAAGAGACCCAGTACTTC
TRBV5-4	17	-	-	TRBJ2-3	CASSLRSRGDFTDTQYF	TGTGCCAGCAGCTTGCGAAGTCGCGGGGATTTCACAGATACGCAGTATTTT
TRBV7-9	14	TRBD1	-	TRBJ1-4	CASSTGTGEEKLFF	TGTGCCAGCAGCACCGGGACAGGGGAAGAAAAACTGTTTTTT
TRBV9	16	TRBD2	-	TRBJ2-1	CASSVGGLAAYNEQFF	TGTGCCAGCAGCGTAGGGGGACTAGCGGCATACAATGAGCAGTTCTTC
TRBV6-2/TRBV6-3	16	-	-	TRBJ1-4	CASSYSTVATNEKLFF	TGTGCCAGCAGTTACTCTACGGTTGCAACTAATGAAAAACTGTTTTTT
TRBV27	17	-	-	TRBJ1-6	CASSTRGKGGRDSPLHF	TGTGCCAGCAGTACCCGGGGGAAGGGGGGAAGGGATTCACCCCTCCACTTT
TRBV7-3	13	TRBD1	few	TRBJ2-7	CASSSQDRGEQYF	TGTGCCAGCAGCTCGCAGGACAGGGGAGAGCAGTACTTC
TRBV19	14	-	-	TRBJ1-5	CASSKLQLNQPQHF	TGTGCCAGTAGTAAGTTGCAGCTCAATCAGCCCCAGCATTTT
TRBV28	10	-	-	TRBJ1-1	CASSYTEAFF	TGTGCCAGCAGTTACACTGAAGCTTTCTTT
TRBV7-2	14	-	-	TRBJ1-2	CASSLDWGVSGYTF	TGTGCCAGCAGCTTAGATTGGGGGGTCTCTGGCTACACCTTC
TRBV7-9	13	-	once	TRBJ2-7	CASSSRKDYEQYF	TGTGCCAGCAGCAGTAGGAAGGACTACGAGCAGTACTTC
TRBV6-4	14	-	-	TRBJ1-2	CASSDTDNRYGYTF	TGTGCCAGCAGTGACACCGACAATCGCTATGGCTACACCTTC
TRBV5-4	16	TRBD1	-	TRBJ1-2	CASSFPGQGVHYGYTF	TGTGCCAGCAGCTTCCCGGGACAGGGGGTTCACTATGGCTACACCTTC
TRBV6-1	17	TRBD1	-	TRBJ1-3	CASSEALLQGAGNTIYF	TGTGCCAGCAGTGAAGCGCTATTGCAGGGGGCTGGAAACACCATATATTTT
TRBV30	15	-	-	TRBJ2-2	CAWSDLGVGTGELFF	TGTGCCTGGAGTGATTTGGGGGTGGGCACCGGGGAGCTGTTTTTT
TRBV9	11	-	-	TRBJ1-1	CASSATTEAFF	TGTGCCAGCAGCGCAACTACCGAAGCTTTCTTT
TRBV7-6	16	-	few	TRBJ2-7	CASSLASRDFPYEQYF	TGTGCCAGCAGCTTAGCTTCCCGGGACTTTCCGTACGAGCAGTACTTC
TRBV11-2	16	TRBD2	-	TRBJ2-3	CASSLGTSGGGDTQYF	TGTGCCAGCAGCTTGGGCACTAGCGGGGGAGGTGATACGCAGTATTTT
TRBV30	13	-	-	TRBJ1-2	CAWKGLGDYGYTF	TGTGCCTGGAAAGGTCTGGGGGACTATGGCTACACCTTC
TRBV18	14	-	-	TRBJ2-3	CASSPPTQVDTQYF	TGTGCCAGCTCACCACCCACGCAGGTAGATACGCAGTATTTT
TRBV3-1/TRBV3-2	15	-	few	TRBJ1-5	CASSQGMISNQPQHF	TGTGCCAGCAGCCAAGGCATGATTAGCAATCAGCCCCAGCATTTT
TRBV3-1/TRBV3-2	14	-	-	TRBJ1-1	CASSLPGHPSGAFF	TGTGCCAGCAGCCTACCGGGACATCCTTCGGGGGCTTTCTTT
TRBV18	15	TRBD1	-	TRBJ1-2	CASSPGTGGDYGYTF	TGTGCCAGCTCACCAGGGACAGGGGGCGACTATGGCTACACCTTC
TRBV7-2	15	-	-	TRBJ2-3	CASSLNPRRTDTQYF	TGTGCCAGCAGCTTAAATCCGCGGCGCACAGATACGCAGTATTTT
TRBV5-4	14	-	-	TRBJ2-5	CASSPDAARETQYF	TGTGCCAGCAGCCCAGACGCAGCGAGAGAGACCCAGTACTTC
TRBV6-2/TRBV6-3	14	TRBD1	-	TRBJ1-2	CASSYGNRGPGYTF	TGTGCCAGCAGTTACGGGAACAGGGGGCCTGGCTACACCTTC
TRBV4-1	16	-	-	TRBJ2-5	CASSSDPRLAQETQYF	TGCGCCAGCAGCTCAGACCCTAGGCTAGCCCAAGAGACCCAGTACTTC
TRBV5-1	15	TRBD1	-	TRBJ1-6	CASSLGQGARSPLHF	TGCGCCAGCAGCCTAGGACAGGGGGCGCGTTCACCCCTCCACTTT
TRBV7-2	15	TRBD2	-	TRBJ2-7	CASRPGGGLPYEQYF	TGTGCCAGCAGGCCAGGCGGGGGACTTCCCTACGAGCAGTACTTC
TRBV19	15	TRBD1	few	TRBJ1-2	CASSPSRGRVYGYTF	TGTGCCAGTAGTCCCTCCAGGGGGCGAGTCTATGGCTACACCTTC
TRBV12-3/TRBV12-4	13	-	-	TRBJ1-1	CASSFGPYGGAFF	TGTGCCAGCAGTTTTGGACCCTACGGGGGAGCTTTCTTT
TRBV7-3	13	TRBD1	-	TRBJ1-2	CASSLTTGSGYTF	TGTGCCAGCAGCTTAACGACAGGGTCTGGCTACACCTTC
TRBV11-2	15	-	few	TRBJ1-4	CASTNMPPGYEKLFF	TGTGCCAGCACTAATATGCCGCCGGGTTATGAAAAACTGTTTTTT
TRBV18	17	-	-	TRBJ2-1	CASSPRPDSSSYNEQFF	TGTGCCAGCTCACCACGTCCGGACTCCAGCTCCTACAATGAGCAGTTCTTC
TRBV7-9	15	-	-	TRBJ2-5	CASSPRTILQETQYF	TGTGCCAGCAGCCCTCGGACTATATTACAAGAGACCCAGTACTTC
TRBV19	14	TRBD1	few	TRBJ1-1	CASSFTGAGTEAFF	TGTGCCAGTAGTTTCACAGGGGCGGGCACTGAAGCTTTCTTT